These T cell receptor beta chains were read from a single sample in a study of T cell changes during pregnancy in multiple sclerosis. The table came from immunoSEQ multiplex PCR; TCRdb's copy has only in-frame clones and leaves some out. The table includes approximately 100,000 clones, roughly 90% detected once. The sequences come from peripheral blood, collected after pregnancy. The receptors were gathered from a female donor with multiple sclerosis, enrolled in a pregnancy study. The CDR3 runs from the conserved cysteine through the conserved F or W. A D gene is named only where the DNA matches it firmly. Some rows mark clone size as missing; the rest say once, few, many or name a class of expanded clone.

j_call: TRBJ2-2; d_call: NA; v_call: TRBV2; clone_size: NA; cdr3_nt: TGTGCCAGCAGTGAAGTAAGGGGCGGTACCGGGGAGCTGTTTTTT; cdr3_aa: CASSEVRGGTGELFF
j_call: TRBJ1-2; d_call: NA; v_call: TRBV5-6; clone_size: once; cdr3_nt: TGTGCCAGCAGCTATCAGGGATCAGTCTATGGCTACACCTTC; cdr3_aa: CASSYQGSVYGYTF
j_call: TRBJ1-5; d_call: NA; v_call: TRBV5-8; clone_size: NA; cdr3_nt: TGTGCCACCCCCGAGGCAGGCAATCAGCCCCAGCATTTT; cdr3_aa: CATPEAGNQPQHF
j_call: TRBJ1-1; d_call: NA; v_call: TRBV5-1; clone_size: NA; cdr3_nt: TGCGCCAGCAGCTTGGTTGTCGGGGAGAGGGAAGCTTTCTTT; cdr3_aa: CASSLVVGEREAFF
j_call: TRBJ2-5; d_call: TRBD2; v_call: TRBV5-1; clone_size: few; cdr3_nt: TGCGCCAGCAGCCCGGGACTAACCAAAGAGACCCAGTACTTC; cdr3_aa: CASSPGLTKETQYF
j_call: TRBJ1-6; d_call: NA; v_call: TRBV25-1; clone_size: NA; cdr3_nt: TGTGCCAGCAGGTCAGGGTTAAGAAATTCACCCCTCCACTTT; cdr3_aa: CASRSGLRNSPLHF
j_call: TRBJ2-7; d_call: TRBD1; v_call: TRBV14; clone_size: NA; cdr3_nt: TGTGCCAGCAGCATCGGACAGGGCTCCTACGAGCAGTACTTC; cdr3_aa: CASSIGQGSYEQYF
j_call: TRBJ2-7; d_call: NA; v_call: TRBV18; clone_size: NA; cdr3_nt: TGTGCCAGCTCACTCGGGACTTCGACCTACGAGCAGTACTTC; cdr3_aa: CASSLGTSTYEQYF
j_call: TRBJ2-3; d_call: NA; v_call: TRBV2; clone_size: NA; cdr3_nt: TGTGCCAGCAGTGTTACGGGGGCAGATACGCAGTATTTT; cdr3_aa: CASSVTGADTQYF
j_call: TRBJ1-2; d_call: NA; v_call: TRBV5-1; clone_size: few; cdr3_nt: TGCGCCAGCAGCTTGGACAGCTATGGCTACACCTTC; cdr3_aa: CASSLDSYGYTF
j_call: TRBJ1-3; d_call: NA; v_call: TRBV7-6; clone_size: NA; cdr3_nt: TGTGCCAGCAGCTTAGCTAGAGGGGACAGAAACACCATATATTTT; cdr3_aa: CASSLARGDRNTIYF
j_call: TRBJ1-6; d_call: TRBD1; v_call: TRBV19; clone_size: NA; cdr3_nt: TGTGCCAGTAGTACCGATGGACAGGGCGGAAATTCACCCCTCCACTTT; cdr3_aa: CASSTDGQGGNSPLHF
j_call: TRBJ1-2; d_call: TRBD1; v_call: TRBV27; clone_size: once; cdr3_nt: TGTGCCAGCAGTTCATCACCGGGACAGACCTATGGCTACACCTTC; cdr3_aa: CASSSSPGQTYGYTF
j_call: TRBJ2-7; d_call: TRBD1; v_call: TRBV25-1; clone_size: once; cdr3_nt: TGTGCCAGCAGTGTACTTGGGACAGGGAACGAGCAGTACTTC; cdr3_aa: CASSVLGTGNEQYF
j_call: TRBJ2-1; d_call: TRBD2; v_call: TRBV6-5; clone_size: NA; cdr3_nt: TGTGCCAGCAGCCCTAGCGGGGGTCGGTACAATGAGCAGTTCTTC; cdr3_aa: CASSPSGGRYNEQFF
j_call: TRBJ1-2; d_call: TRBD1; v_call: TRBV28; clone_size: NA; cdr3_nt: TGTGCCAGCACCATATTGGGACAGGGCTCAAACTATGGCTACACCTTC; cdr3_aa: CASTILGQGSNYGYTF
j_call: TRBJ2-1; d_call: NA; v_call: TRBV7-6; clone_size: NA; cdr3_nt: TGTGCCAGCAGCATACGAGGGGGGGGCCCCTACAATGAGCAGTTCTTC; cdr3_aa: CASSIRGGGPYNEQFF
j_call: TRBJ2-7; d_call: NA; v_call: TRBV15; clone_size: NA; cdr3_nt: TGTGCCACCAGCAGTGACTCCGACGAGCAGTACTTC; cdr3_aa: CATSSDSDEQYF
j_call: TRBJ1-1; d_call: TRBD1; v_call: TRBV11-1; clone_size: once; cdr3_nt: TGTGCCAGCAGCTCTGACAGGGGAACTGAAGCTTTCTTT; cdr3_aa: CASSSDRGTEAFF
j_call: TRBJ2-1; d_call: TRBD2; v_call: TRBV7-9; clone_size: NA; cdr3_nt: TGTGCCAGCAGCTTACCCCTAGCGGGGGGGATTTACAATGAGCAGTTCTTC; cdr3_aa: CASSLPLAGGIYNEQFF
j_call: TRBJ1-5; d_call: NA; v_call: TRBV5-1; clone_size: NA; cdr3_nt: TGCGCCAGCAGCTTGGAAGGGGGCAATCAGCCCCAGCATTTT; cdr3_aa: CASSLEGGNQPQHF
j_call: TRBJ1-1; d_call: TRBD1; v_call: TRBV7-7; clone_size: NA; cdr3_nt: TGTGCTAGCAGCGCGTCCGACAGGGGCACTGAAGCTTTCTTT; cdr3_aa: CASSASDRGTEAFF
j_call: TRBJ2-7; d_call: TRBD1; v_call: TRBV7-9; clone_size: few; cdr3_nt: TGTGCCAGCAGCCAAACCGGACAGGGGCTACACGAGCAGTACTTC; cdr3_aa: CASSQTGQGLHEQYF
j_call: TRBJ1-3; d_call: NA; v_call: TRBV5-6; clone_size: NA; cdr3_nt: TGTGCCAGCAGCTTCGGAGAAGGTGCCTTCTCTGGAAACACCATATATTTT; cdr3_aa: CASSFGEGAFSGNTIYF
j_call: TRBJ2-1; d_call: TRBD2; v_call: TRBV9; clone_size: NA; cdr3_nt: TGTGCCAGCAGCGAACCACGGGGGGGCGACGTCAATGAGCAGTTCTTC; cdr3_aa: CASSEPRGGDVNEQFF
j_call: TRBJ1-3; d_call: TRBD1; v_call: TRBV4-1; clone_size: NA; cdr3_nt: TGCGCCAGCAGCCCAGTAGCAGGGGGCTATTCTGGAAACACCATATATTTT; cdr3_aa: CASSPVAGGYSGNTIYF
j_call: TRBJ2-7; d_call: NA; v_call: TRBV11-2; clone_size: NA; cdr3_nt: TGTGCCAGCAGCTTGTCGGACAGATCCTACGAGCAGTACTTC; cdr3_aa: CASSLSDRSYEQYF
j_call: TRBJ1-1; d_call: NA; v_call: TRBV7-2; clone_size: NA; cdr3_nt: TGTGCCAGCAGCTTAGGAAAGGGGCCTGAAGCTTTCTTT; cdr3_aa: CASSLGKGPEAFF